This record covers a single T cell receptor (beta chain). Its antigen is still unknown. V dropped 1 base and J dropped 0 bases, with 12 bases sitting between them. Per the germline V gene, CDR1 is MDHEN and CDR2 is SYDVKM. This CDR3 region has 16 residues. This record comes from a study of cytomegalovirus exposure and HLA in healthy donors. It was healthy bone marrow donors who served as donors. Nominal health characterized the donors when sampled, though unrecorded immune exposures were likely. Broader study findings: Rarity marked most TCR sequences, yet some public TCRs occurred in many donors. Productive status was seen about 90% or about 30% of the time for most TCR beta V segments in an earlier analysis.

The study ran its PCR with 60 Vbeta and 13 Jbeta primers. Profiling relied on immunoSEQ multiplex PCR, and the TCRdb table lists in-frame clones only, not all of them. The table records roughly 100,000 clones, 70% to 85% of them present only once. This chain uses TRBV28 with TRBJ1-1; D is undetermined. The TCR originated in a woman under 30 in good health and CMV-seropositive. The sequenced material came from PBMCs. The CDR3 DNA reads TGTGCCAGCAGTTTATCAACGTGGGAGGTGAACACTGAAGCTTTCTTT. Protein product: CASSLSTWEVNTEAFF.